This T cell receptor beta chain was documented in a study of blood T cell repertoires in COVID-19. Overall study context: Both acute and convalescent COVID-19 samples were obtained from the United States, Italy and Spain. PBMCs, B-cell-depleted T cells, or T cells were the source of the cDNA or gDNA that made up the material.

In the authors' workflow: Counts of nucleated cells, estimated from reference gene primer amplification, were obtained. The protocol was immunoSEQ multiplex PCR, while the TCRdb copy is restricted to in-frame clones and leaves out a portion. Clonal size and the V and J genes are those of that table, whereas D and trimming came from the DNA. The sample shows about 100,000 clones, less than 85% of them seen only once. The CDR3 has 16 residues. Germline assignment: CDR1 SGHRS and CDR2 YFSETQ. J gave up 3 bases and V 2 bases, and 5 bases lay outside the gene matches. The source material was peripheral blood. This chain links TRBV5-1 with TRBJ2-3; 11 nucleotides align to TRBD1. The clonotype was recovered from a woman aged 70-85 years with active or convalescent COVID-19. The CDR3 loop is CASSFRGTGGTDTQYF. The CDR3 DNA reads TGCGCCAGCAGCTTCCGCGGGACAGGGGGAACAGATACGCAGTATTTT.